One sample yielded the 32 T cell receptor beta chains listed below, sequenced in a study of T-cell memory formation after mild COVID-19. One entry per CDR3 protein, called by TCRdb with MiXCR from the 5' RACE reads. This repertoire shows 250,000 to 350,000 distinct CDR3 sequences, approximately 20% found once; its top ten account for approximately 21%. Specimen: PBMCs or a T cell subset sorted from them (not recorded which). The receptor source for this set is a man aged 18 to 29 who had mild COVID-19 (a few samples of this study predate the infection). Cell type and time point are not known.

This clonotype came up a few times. This chain's CDR3 is CASSPQTGGAYDTEAFF. The CDR3 coding sequence is TGTGCCAGCTCACCCCAAACAGGGGGCGCGTATGACACTGAAGCTTTCTTT. This rearrangement joins TRBV18 to TRBJ1-1, with 9 bases fitting TRBD1. Losses at the gene ends were 3 bases for V and 3 bases for J; bases not matched to a gene: 11. This CDR3 has 17 amino acids. In germline, CDR1 is KGHSH, CDR2 LQKENI.

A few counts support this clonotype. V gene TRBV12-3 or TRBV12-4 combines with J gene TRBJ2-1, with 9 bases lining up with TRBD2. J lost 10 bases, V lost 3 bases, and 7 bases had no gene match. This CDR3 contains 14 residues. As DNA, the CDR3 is TGTGCCAGCAGTTTGCGGGGGGGGCTCGGCGAGCAGTTCTTC. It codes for CASSLRGGLGEQFF.

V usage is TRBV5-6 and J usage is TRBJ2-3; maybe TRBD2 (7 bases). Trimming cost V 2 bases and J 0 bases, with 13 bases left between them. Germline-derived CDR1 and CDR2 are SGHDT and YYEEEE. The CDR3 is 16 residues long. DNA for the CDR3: TGTGCCAGCAGCTTCAAGGGGGGAGGGAGCACAGATACGCAGTATTTT. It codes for CASSFKGGGSTDTQYF.

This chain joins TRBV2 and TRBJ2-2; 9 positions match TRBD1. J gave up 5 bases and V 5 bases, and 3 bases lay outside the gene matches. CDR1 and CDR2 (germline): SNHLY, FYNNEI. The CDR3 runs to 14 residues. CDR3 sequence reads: CASSKTGGTGELFF. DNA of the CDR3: TGTGCCAGCAGTAAGACAGGGGGAACCGGGGAGCTGTTTTTT. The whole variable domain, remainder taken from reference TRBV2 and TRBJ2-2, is EPEVTQTPSHQVTQMGQEVILRCVPISNHLYFYWYRQILGQKVEFLVSFYNNEISEKSEIFDDQFSVERPDGSNFTLKIRSTKLEDSAMYFCASSKTGGTGELFFGEGSRLTVL.

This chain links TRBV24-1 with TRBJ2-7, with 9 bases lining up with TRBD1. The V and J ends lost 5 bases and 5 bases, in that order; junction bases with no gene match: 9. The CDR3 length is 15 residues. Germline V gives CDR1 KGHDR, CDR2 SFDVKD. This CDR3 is CATSAQGQGGDEQYV. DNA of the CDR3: TGTGCCACCAGTGCCCAGGGACAGGGTGGAGACGAGCAGTACGTC.

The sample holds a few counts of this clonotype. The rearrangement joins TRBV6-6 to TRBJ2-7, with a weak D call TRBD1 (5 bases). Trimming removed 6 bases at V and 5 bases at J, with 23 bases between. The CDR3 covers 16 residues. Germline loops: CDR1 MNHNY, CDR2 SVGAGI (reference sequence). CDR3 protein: CASSQGYRSSGNEQYV. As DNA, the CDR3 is TGTGCCAGCAGCCAGGGTTATAGGTCGTCGGGCAACGAGCAGTACGTC.

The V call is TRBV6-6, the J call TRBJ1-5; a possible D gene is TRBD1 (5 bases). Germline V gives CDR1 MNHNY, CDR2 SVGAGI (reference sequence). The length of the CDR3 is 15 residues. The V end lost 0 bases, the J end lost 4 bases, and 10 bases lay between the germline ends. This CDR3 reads CASSYSWGGNQPQHF. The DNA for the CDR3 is TGTGCCAGCAGTTACTCGTGGGGGGGAAATCAGCCCCAGCATTTT.

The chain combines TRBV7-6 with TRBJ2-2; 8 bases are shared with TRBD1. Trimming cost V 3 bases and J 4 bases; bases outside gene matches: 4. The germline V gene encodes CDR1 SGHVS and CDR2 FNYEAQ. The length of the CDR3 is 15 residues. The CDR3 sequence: CASSFDRGGTGELFF. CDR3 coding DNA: TGTGCCAGCAGCTTCGACAGGGGTGGCACCGGGGAGCTGTTTTTT. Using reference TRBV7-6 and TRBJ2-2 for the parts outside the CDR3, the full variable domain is GAGVSQSPRYKVTKRGQDVALRCDPISGHVSLYWYRQALGQGPEFLTYFNYEAQQDKSGLPNDRFSAERPEGSISTLTIQRTEQRDSAMYRCASSFDRGGTGELFFGEGSRLTVL.

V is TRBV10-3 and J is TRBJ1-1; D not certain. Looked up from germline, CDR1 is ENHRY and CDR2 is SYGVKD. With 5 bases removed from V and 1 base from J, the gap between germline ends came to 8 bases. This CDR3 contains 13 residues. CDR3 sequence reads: CAISWSENTEAFF. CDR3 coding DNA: TGTGCCATCAGTTGGTCGGAGAACACTGAAGCTTTCTTT.

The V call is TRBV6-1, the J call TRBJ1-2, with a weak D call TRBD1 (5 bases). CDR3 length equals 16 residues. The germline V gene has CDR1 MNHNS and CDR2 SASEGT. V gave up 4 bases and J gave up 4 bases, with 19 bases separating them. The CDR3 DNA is TGTGCCAGCAGTGGAGCCTGGGGGGACCCGCGCTATGGCTACACCTTC. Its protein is CASSGAWGDPRYGYTF.

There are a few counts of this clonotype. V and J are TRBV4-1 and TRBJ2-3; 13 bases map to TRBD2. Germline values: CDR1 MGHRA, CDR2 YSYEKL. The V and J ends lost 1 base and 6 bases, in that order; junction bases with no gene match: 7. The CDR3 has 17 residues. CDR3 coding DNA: TGCGCCAGCAGCCAAGTACTAGCGGGGGGGAGTGCCGATACGCAGTATTTT. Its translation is CASSQVLAGGSADTQYF.

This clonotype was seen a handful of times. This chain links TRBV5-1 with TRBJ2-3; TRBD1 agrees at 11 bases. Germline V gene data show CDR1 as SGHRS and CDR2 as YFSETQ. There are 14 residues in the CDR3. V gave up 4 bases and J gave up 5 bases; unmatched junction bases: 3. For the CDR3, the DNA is TGCGCCAGCAGCGCCGGGACAGGGGGAGATACGCAGTATTTT. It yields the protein CASSAGTGGDTQYF. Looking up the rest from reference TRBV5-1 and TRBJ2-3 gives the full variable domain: KAGVTQTPRYLIKTRGQQVTLSCSPISGHRSVSWYQQTPGQGLQFLFEYFSETQRNKGNFPGRFSGRQFSNSRSEMNVSTLELGDSALYLCASSAGTGGDTQYFGPGTRLTVL.

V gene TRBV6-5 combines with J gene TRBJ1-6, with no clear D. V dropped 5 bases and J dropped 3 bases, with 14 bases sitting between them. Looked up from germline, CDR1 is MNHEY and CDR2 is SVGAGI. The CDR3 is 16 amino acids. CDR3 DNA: TGTGCCAGCAGTAACCCGAGAGGGATCTATAATTCACCCCTCCACTTT. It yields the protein CASSNPRGIYNSPLHF.

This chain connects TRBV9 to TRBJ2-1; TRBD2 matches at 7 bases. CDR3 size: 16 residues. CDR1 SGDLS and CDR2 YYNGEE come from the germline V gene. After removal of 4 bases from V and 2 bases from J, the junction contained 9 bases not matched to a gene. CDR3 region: CASSPGGNIAYNEQFF. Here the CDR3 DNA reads TGTGCCAGCAGCCCCGGGGGGAACATCGCCTACAATGAGCAGTTCTTC.

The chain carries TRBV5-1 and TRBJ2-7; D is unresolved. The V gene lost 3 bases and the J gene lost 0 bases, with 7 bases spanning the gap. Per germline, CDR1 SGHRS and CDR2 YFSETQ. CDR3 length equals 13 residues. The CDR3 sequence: CASSSRLSYEQYF. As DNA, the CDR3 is TGCGCCAGCAGCTCGCGACTCTCCTACGAGCAGTACTTC. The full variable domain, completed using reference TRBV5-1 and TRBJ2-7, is KAGVTQTPRYLIKTRGQQVTLSCSPISGHRSVSWYQQTPGQGLQFLFEYFSETQRNKGNFPGRFSGRQFSNSRSEMNVSTLELGDSALYLCASSSRLSYEQYFGPGTRLTVT.

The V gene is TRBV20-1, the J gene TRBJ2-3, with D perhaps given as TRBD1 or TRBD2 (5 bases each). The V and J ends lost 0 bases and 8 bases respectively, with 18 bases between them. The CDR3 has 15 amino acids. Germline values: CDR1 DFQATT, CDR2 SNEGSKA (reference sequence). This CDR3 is CSARDLGRVGPTQYF. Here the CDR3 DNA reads TGCAGTGCTAGAGACTTGGGACGGGTGGGTCCTACGCAGTATTTT.

This CDR3 is CSATDTGGRETQYF. For the CDR3, the DNA is TGCAGTGCCACTGACACGGGCGGCCGAGAGACCCAGTACTTC. V gene TRBV20-1 combines with J gene TRBJ2-5; D gene unclear. V gave up 6 bases and J gave up 4 bases, with 18 bases separating them. Germline V gene data show CDR1 as DFQATT and CDR2 as SNEGSKA (reference sequence). This CDR3 is built from 14 residues.

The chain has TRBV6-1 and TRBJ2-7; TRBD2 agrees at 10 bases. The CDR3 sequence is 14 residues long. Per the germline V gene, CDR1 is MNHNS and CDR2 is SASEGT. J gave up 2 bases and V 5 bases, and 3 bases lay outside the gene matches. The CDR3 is CASSFSGGAYEQYV. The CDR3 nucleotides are TGTGCCAGCAGTTTCAGCGGGGGGGCCTACGAGCAGTACGTC.

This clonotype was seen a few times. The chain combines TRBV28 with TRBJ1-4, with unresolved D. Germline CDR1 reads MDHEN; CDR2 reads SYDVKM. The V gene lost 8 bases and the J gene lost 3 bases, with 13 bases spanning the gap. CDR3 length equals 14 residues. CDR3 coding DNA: TGTGCCAGCTCCCTGATAAGGGCTAATGAAAAACTGTTTTTT. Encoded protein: CASSLIRANEKLFF.

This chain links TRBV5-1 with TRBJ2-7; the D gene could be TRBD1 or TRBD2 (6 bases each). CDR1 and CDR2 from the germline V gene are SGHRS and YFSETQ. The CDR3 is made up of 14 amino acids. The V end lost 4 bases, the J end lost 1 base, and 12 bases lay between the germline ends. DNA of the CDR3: TGCGCCAGCAGCAAGGCGGGACAATCCTACGAGCAGTACGTC. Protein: CASSKAGQSYEQYV.

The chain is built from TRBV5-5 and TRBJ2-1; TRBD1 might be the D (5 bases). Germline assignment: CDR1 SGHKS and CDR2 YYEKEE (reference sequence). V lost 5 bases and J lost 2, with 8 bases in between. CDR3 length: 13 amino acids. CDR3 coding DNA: TGTGCCAGCAGGACGGACACCTACAATGAGCAGTTCTTC. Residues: CASRTDTYNEQFF.

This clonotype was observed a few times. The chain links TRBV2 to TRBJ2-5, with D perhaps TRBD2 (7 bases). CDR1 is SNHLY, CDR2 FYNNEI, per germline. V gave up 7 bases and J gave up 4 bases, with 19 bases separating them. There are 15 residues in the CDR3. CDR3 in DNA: TGTGCCAGCAATAATCGCGGGGGCCGAGGAGAGACCCAGTACTTC. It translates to CASNNRGGRGETQYF.

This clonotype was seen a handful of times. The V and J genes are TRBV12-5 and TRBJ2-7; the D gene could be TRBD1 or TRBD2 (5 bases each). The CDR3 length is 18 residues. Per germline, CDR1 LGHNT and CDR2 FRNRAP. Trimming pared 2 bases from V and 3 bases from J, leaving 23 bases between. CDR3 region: CASGLTPGTWSVGYEQYF. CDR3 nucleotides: TGTGCTAGTGGTTTGACCCCCGGGACCTGGAGTGTCGGCTACGAGCAGTACTTC.

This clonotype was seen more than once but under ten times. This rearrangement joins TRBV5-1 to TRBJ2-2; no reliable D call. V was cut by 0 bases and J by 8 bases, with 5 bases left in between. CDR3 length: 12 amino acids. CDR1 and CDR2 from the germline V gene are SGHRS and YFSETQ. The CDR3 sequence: CASSLERGELFF. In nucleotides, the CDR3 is TGCGCCAGCAGCTTGGAACGGGGGGAGCTGTTTTTT.

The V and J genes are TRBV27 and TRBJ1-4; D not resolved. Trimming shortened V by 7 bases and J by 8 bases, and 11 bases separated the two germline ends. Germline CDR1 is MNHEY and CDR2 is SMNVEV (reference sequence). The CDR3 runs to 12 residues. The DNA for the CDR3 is TGTGCCAGCATCATCGAGGGAGAAAAACTGTTTTTT. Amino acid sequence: CASIIEGEKLFF.

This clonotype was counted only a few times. In DNA, the CDR3 is TGCAGTGCTAGCTTCGGACAGAGCTATGGCTACACCTTC. This encodes CSASFGQSYGYTF. The chain links TRBV20-1 to TRBJ1-2; tentatively, D is TRBD1 (6 bases). V lost 3 bases to trimming and J lost 4 bases, with 12 bases between them. The CDR3 totals 13 residues. CDR1 DFQATT and CDR2 SNEGSKA come from the germline V gene (reference sequence).

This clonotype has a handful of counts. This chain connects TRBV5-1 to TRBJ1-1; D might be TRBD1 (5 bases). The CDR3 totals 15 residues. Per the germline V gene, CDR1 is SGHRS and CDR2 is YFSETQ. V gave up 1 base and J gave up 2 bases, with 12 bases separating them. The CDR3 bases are TGCGCCAGCAGCTTGCTGGGGCAGAGAAACACTGAAGCTTTCTTT. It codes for CASSLLGQRNTEAFF.

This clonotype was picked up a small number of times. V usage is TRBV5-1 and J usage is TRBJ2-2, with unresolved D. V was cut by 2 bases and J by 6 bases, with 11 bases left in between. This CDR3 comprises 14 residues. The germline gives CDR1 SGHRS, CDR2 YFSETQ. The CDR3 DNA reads TGCGCCAGCAGCTTATGGAATGGGGCCGGGGAGCTGTTTTTT. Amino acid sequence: CASSLWNGAGELFF.

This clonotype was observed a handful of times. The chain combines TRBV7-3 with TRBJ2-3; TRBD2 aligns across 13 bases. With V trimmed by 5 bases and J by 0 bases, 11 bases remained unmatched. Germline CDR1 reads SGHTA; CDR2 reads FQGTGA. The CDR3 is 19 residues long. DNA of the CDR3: TGTGCCAGCAGCCCCCGGACTAGCGGGGGACCCACGAGCACAGATACGCAGTATTTT. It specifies CASSPRTSGGPTSTDTQYF.

The CDR3: CASSRTGAYTEAFF. CDR3 DNA sequence: TGTGCCAGCAGCAGGACAGGGGCTTACACTGAAGCTTTCTTT. The chain couples TRBV7-6 to TRBJ1-1; 9 positions match TRBD1. The V gene's germline CDR1 is SGHVS and CDR2 FNYEAQ. V lost 5 bases and J lost 3; bases outside the gene matches: 4. The CDR3 is 14 residues long.

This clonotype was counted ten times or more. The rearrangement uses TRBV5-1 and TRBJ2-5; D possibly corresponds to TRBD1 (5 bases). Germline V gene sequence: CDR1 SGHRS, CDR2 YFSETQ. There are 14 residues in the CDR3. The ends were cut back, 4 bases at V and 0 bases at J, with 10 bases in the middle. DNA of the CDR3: TGCGCCAGCAGCATATCAGGGTACCAAGAGACCCAGTACTTC. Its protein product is CASSISGYQETQYF.

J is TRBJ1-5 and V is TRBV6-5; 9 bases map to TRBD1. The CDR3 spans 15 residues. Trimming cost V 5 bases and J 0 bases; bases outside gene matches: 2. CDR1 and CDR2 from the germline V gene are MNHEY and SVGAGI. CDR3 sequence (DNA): TGTGCCAGCAGTCCGGGACAGGGTAGCAATCAGCCCCAGCATTTT. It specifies CASSPGQGSNQPQHF.